Listed here are 16 T cell receptor beta chains from one sample, sequenced in a study of blood T cell repertoires in COVID-19. TCRdb's copy holds only in-frame clones and misses some; the assay was immunoSEQ multiplex PCR. The sample yields approximately 220,000 clones, 80% to 90% seen once. The sequenced material came from peripheral blood. The source of these receptors is a woman older than 75 with acute or convalescent COVID-19.

The rearrangement joins TRBV7-8 to TRBJ2-7; TRBD1 agrees at 7 bases. J gave up 3 bases and V 4 bases, and 6 bases lay outside the gene matches. The CDR3 sequence is 14 residues long. Germline V gene data show CDR1 as SGHVS and CDR2 as FQNEAQ. The CDR3 DNA is TGTGCCAGCAGCTCCGACCGGACAGGCTACGAGCAGTACTTC. Its translation: CASSSDRTGYEQYF.

The V and J genes are TRBV11-2 and TRBJ1-5; 9 bases map to TRBD1. Germline assignment: CDR1 SGHAT and CDR2 FQNNGV. Germline trimming cut 5 bases from V and 5 bases from J; bases unmatched to any gene: 1. CDR3 length equals 13 residues. The CDR3 loop is CASSTGGYQPQHF. The CDR3 bases are TGTGCCAGCAGCACAGGGGGCTATCAGCCCCAGCATTTT.

The chain joins TRBV11-2 to TRBJ2-2, with TRBD1 matching over 9 bases. Germline-derived CDR1 and CDR2 are SGHAT and FQNNGV. CDR3 length: 15 residues. V gave up 5 bases and J gave up 7 bases; unmatched junction bases: 8. CDR3: CASSIGTGSDGELFF. CDR3 in DNA: TGTGCCAGCAGCATCGGGACAGGGAGTGACGGGGAGCTGTTTTTT.

The chain combines TRBV7-9 with TRBJ1-1; 8 nucleotides match TRBD1. Looked up from germline, CDR1 is SEHNR and CDR2 is FQNEAQ (reference sequence). The CDR3 spans 13 residues. With 6 bases clipped from V and 3 bases from J, the junction kept 3 bases outside the gene matches. This chain's CDR3 is CASSPGGYTEAFF. As DNA, the CDR3 is TGTGCCAGCAGTCCAGGGGGCTACACTGAAGCTTTCTTT. The full variable domain, with the rest looked up from reference TRBV7-9 and TRBJ1-1, is DTGVSQNPRHKITKRGQNVTFRCDPISEHNRLYWYRQTLGQGPEFLTYFQNEAQLEKSRLLSDRFSAERPKGSFSTLEIQRTEQGDSAMYLCASSPGGYTEAFFGQGTRLTVV.

The DNA for the CDR3 is TGTGCCAGTAGTATCCCCAGGGGACAGGGTCCCAATGAGCAGTTCTTC. This translates into CASSIPRGQGPNEQFF. V is TRBV19 and J is TRBJ2-1, with 9 positions matching TRBD1. J lost 6 bases, V lost 3 bases, and 9 bases had no gene match. Germline loops: CDR1 LNHDA, CDR2 SQIVND (reference sequence). CDR3 length: 16 residues. The full variable domain, with the rest looked up from reference TRBV19 and TRBJ2-1, is DGGITQSPKYLFRKEGQNVTLSCEQNLNHDAMYWYRQDPGQGLRLIYYSQIVNDFQKGDIAEGYSVSREKKESFPLTVTSAQKNPTAFYLCASSIPRGQGPNEQFFGPGTRLTVL.

This clone was seen a handful of times. CDR3 protein: CASSLGLAGYNEQFF. CDR3 sequence (DNA): TGTGCCAGCAGCTTAGGGCTAGCGGGGTACAATGAGCAGTTCTTC. The V gene is TRBV7-2, the J gene TRBJ2-1; 9 bases agree with TRBD2. After removal of 1 base from V and 4 bases from J, the junction contained 2 bases not matched to a gene. This CDR3 is 15 amino acids long. Germline V lookup: CDR1 SGHTA, CDR2 FQGNSA.

The chain is built from TRBV6-6 and TRBJ1-5; D not certain. Trimming cost V 6 bases and J 3 bases, with 3 bases left between them. The CDR3 has 11 residues. Germline V gene data show CDR1 as MNHNY and CDR2 as SVGAGI (reference sequence). The CDR3 is CASRYNQPQHF. The CDR3 coding sequence is TGTGCCAGCAGGTACAATCAGCCCCAGCATTTT.

The CDR3 loop is CASSESGGWGEQFF. The CDR3 DNA reads TGCGCCAGCAGTGAGTCTGGGGGCTGGGGTGAGCAGTTCTTC. The gene calls are TRBV10-1 and TRBJ2-1, with TRBD1 as a possible D gene (6 bases). Germline V CDR1 and CDR2: WNHNN, SYGVQD (reference sequence). With 0 bases removed from V and 9 bases from J, the gap between germline ends came to 12 bases. The length of the CDR3 is 14 residues.

V gene TRBV6-2 or TRBV6-3 combines with J gene TRBJ1-5, with D uncertain. The CDR3 loop spans 13 amino acids. The V gene's germline CDR1 is MNHEY and CDR2 SVGEGT. Trimming pared 2 bases from V and 3 bases from J, leaving 5 bases between. CDR3 bases: TGTGCCAGCAGTTACCCTCCCAATCAGCCCCAGCATTTT. Amino acid sequence: CASSYPPNQPQHF.

There are a few counts of this clone. The chain has TRBV7-3 and TRBJ1-1; unclear D gene. V was clipped by 3 bases and J by 4 bases, with 9 bases between them. The germline CDR1 and CDR2 sequences are SGHTA and FQGTGA. The CDR3 extends over 13 amino acids. CDR3 sequence (DNA): TGTGCCAGCAGCTTCCAACATGCCACTGAAGCTTTCTTT. Translated: CASSFQHATEAFF.

This chain uses TRBV7-8 with TRBJ2-7; tentative D call: TRBD1 (6 bases). Germline CDR1 reads SGHVS; CDR2 reads FQNEAQ. V dropped 0 bases and J dropped 3 bases, with 9 bases sitting between them. This CDR3 is 14 amino acids long. The CDR3 coding sequence is TGTGCCAGCAGCTTAGCTGGGGACAACTACGAGCAGTACTTC. Translation: CASSLAGDNYEQYF.

The rearrangement links TRBV11-3 to TRBJ1-6, with 9 bases identical to TRBD1. V lost 2 bases and J lost 3; bases outside the gene matches: 5. The CDR3 loop spans 17 amino acids. The germline V gene has CDR1 SGHNT and CDR2 YENEEA. The CDR3 reads CASSLRRDRVYNSPLHF. The CDR3 nucleotides read TGTGCCAGCAGCTTAAGAAGGGACAGGGTCTATAATTCACCCCTCCACTTT.

This clone was seen once. The chain has TRBV4-3 and TRBJ1-4; TRBD1 aligns across 8 bases. V dropped 2 bases and J dropped 3; count of bases not matched to a gene: 5. The CDR3 runs 16 residues. Germline CDR1 reads LGHNA; CDR2 reads YSLEER. CDR3 region: CASSQIDRGPNEKLFF. The DNA for the CDR3 is TGCGCCAGCAGCCAAATCGACAGGGGTCCTAATGAAAAACTGTTTTTT.

This clone has only one observation. The CDR3 protein is CASSGGGGTILRGQPQHF. The DNA of the CDR3 is TGTGCCAGCAGTGGGGGAGGAGGGACTATCCTCCGAGGTCAGCCCCAGCATTTT. The chain combines TRBV2 with TRBJ1-5, with D possibly TRBD1 on 5 matching bases. Germline V gene sequence: CDR1 SNHLY, CDR2 FYNNEI. V lost 4 bases and J lost 6, with 25 bases in between. CDR3 length: 18 residues.

V gene TRBV6-4 combines with J gene TRBJ2-3; possible D gene TRBD2, 5 bases. This CDR3 comprises 15 residues. Trimming cost V 3 bases and J 4 bases, with 14 bases left between them. Germline V gene sequence: CDR1 MRHNA, CDR2 SNTAGT. The CDR3 protein is CASSEERGSADTQYF. The CDR3, as DNA: TGTGCCAGCAGTGAAGAGCGAGGGAGCGCAGATACGCAGTATTTT.

This clone was observed a few times. The rearrangement uses TRBV7-8 and TRBJ1-5; possible D gene TRBD1, 5 bases. Germline lookup yields CDR1 SGHVS and CDR2 FQNEAQ. The CDR3 is 15 amino acids. V was clipped by 5 bases and J by 0 bases, with 11 bases between them. CDR3 bases: TGTGCCAGCAGCAAGGCAGGGAATAGCAATCAGCCCCAGCATTTT. The encoded protein is CASSKAGNSNQPQHF. The variable domain in full, completed from reference TRBV7-8 and TRBJ1-5, reads GAGVSQSPRYKVAKRGQDVALRCDPISGHVSLFWYQQALGQGPEFLTYFQNEAQLDKSGLPSDRFFAERPEGSVSTLKIQRTQQEDSAVYLCASSKAGNSNQPQHFGDGTRLSIL.